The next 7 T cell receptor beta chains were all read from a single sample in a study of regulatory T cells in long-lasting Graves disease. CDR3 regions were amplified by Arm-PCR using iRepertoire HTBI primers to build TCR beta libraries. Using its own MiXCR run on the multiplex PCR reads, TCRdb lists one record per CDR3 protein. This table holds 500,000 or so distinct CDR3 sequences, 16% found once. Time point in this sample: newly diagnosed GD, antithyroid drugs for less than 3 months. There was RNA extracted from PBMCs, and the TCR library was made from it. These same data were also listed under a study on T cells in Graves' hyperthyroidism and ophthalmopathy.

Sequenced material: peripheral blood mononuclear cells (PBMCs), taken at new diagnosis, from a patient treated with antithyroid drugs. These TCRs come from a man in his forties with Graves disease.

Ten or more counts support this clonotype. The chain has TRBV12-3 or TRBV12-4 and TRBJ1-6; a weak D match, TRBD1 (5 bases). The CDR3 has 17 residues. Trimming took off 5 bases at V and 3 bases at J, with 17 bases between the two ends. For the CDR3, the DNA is TGTGCCAGCAGTCGGGTGCAGGCAGGGAGCTATAATTCACCCCTCCACTTT. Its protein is CASSRVQAGSYNSPLHF.

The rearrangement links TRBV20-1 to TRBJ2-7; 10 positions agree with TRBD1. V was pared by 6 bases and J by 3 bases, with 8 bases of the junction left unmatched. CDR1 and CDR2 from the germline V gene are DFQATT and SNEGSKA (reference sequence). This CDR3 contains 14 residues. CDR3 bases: TGCAGTGCCCTGGGACAGGGGTTGAACTACGAGCAGTACTTC. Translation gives CSALGQGLNYEQYF.

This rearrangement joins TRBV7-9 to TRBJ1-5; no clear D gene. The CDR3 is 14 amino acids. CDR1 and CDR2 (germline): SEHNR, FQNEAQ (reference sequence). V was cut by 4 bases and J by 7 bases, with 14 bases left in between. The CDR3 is CASSSAMAGQPQHF. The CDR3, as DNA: TGTGCCAGCAGCTCAGCGATGGCCGGGCAGCCCCAGCATTTT.

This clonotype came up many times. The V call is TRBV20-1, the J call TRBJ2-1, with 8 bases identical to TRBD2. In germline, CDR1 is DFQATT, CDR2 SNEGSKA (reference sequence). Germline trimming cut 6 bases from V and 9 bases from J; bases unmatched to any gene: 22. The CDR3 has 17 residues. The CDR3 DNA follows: TGCAGTGCCCCCACCTGGGGCTGGCGGGAGGCCGGTAGTGAGCAGTTCTTC. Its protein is CSAPTWGWREAGSEQFF.

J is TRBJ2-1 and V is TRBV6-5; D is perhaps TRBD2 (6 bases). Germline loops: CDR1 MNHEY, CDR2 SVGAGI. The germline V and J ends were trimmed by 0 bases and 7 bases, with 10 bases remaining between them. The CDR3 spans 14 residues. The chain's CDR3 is CASSYSGTLNEQFF. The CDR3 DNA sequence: TGTGCCAGCAGTTACTCTGGGACTCTAAATGAGCAGTTCTTC.

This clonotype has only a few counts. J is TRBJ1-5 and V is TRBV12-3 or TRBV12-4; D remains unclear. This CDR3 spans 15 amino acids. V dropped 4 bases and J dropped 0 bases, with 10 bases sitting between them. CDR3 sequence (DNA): TGTGCCAGCAGTTCAAACGTAAATAGCAATCAGCCCCAGCATTTT. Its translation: CASSSNVNSNQPQHF.

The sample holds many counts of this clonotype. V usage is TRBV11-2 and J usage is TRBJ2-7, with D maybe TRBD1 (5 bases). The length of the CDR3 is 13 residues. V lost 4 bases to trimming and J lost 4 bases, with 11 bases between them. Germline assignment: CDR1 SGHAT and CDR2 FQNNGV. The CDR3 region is CASSSLTAYEQYF. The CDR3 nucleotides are TGTGCCAGCAGCTCGTTGACAGCATACGAGCAGTACTTC.